This TCR beta chain was sequenced in a study of beta chain features in type 1 diabetes. The study reverse transcribed the entire isolated RNA, so it sequenced expressed TCRB transcripts. Libraries were prepared by immunoSEQ multiplex PCR; TCRdb keeps only in-frame clonotypes and omits some of them. The data show about 170,000 clones, with 7.8% seen just once and around 0.94% held by the top ten. Study results and limitations: Researchers report that Type 1 diabetes patients had moderately but significantly shorter TCRB CDR3s across all four CD4+ subsets. VDJ junctions from type 1 diabetes patients carried fewer insertions and larger deletions.

Trimming removed 3 bases from V and 5 bases from J; junction bases left unmatched: 2. The CDR3 has 14 residues. Germline V gives CDR1 MNHEY, CDR2 SMNVEV (reference sequence). Points on this clone: Its antigen remains unknown.

Sequencing was performed on central memory CD4+ T cells from blood. This receptor was identified in a middle-aged woman with type 1 diabetes. V gene TRBV27 combines with J gene TRBJ2-1; TRBD2 aligns across 9 bases. The CDR3 DNA follows: TGTGCCAGCAGTTTTGTAGCGGGAGACAATGAGCAGTTCTTC. It is translated as CASSFVAGDNEQFF.